This TCR beta chain was found in a study of human T cells and chemical hapten exposure. Whole-study context: Small pooled library volume differences mainly caused per-sample TCR yield variation.

Noted time point: patch test 1, 2 weeks after DPC sensitization. Noted treatment: therapeutic diphenylcyclopropenone sensitization with weekly scalp DPC. Whole-study findings and limits: Expanded TCRs showed more large CDR3 clusters than pre-sensitization or healthy control sets.

This CDR3 comprises 18 residues. Trimming removed 4 bases at V and 4 bases at J, with 25 bases between. Germline lookup yields CDR1 LGHNA and CDR2 YSLEER. This clonotype was seen many times. No antigen is known for it. TCRdb fed the RACE reads into MiXCR, producing one record per CDR3 protein. The sample has 350,000 or so distinct CDR3 sequences; 6% to 8.5% are singletons. The origin of this receptor is a young woman with alopecia areata. Some clones in this sample may be carry-over from other donors' samples. This chain joins TRBV4-3 and TRBJ1-1; D unclear. This specimen was whole blood, taken in connection with sensitization to the hapten diphenylcyclopropenone (DPC). The CDR3 is CASSPNPPQRGIRTEAFF. CDR3 bases: TGCGCCAGCAGCCCAAATCCACCACAACGCGGGATTCGCACTGAAGCTTTCTTT.